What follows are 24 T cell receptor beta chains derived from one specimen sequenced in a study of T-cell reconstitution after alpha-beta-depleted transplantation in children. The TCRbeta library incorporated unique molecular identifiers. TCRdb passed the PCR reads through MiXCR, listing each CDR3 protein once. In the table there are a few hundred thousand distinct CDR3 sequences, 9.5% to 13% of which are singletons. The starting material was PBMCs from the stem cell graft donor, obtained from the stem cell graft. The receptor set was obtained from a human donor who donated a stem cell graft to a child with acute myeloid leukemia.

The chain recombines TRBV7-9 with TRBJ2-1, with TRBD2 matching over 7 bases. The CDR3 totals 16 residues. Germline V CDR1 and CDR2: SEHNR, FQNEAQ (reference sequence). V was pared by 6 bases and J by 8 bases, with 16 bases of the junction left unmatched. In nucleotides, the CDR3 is TGTGCCAGCAGACCGCGGGGCGGGAGAAGTCGCGATGAGCAGTTCTTC. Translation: CASRPRGGRSRDEQFF.

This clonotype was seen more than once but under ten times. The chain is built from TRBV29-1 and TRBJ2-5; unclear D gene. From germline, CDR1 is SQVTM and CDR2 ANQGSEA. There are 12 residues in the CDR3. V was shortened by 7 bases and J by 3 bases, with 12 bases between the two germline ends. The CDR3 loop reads CSAMGVEETQYF. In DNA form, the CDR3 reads TGCAGCGCTATGGGTGTGGAAGAGACCCAGTACTTC.

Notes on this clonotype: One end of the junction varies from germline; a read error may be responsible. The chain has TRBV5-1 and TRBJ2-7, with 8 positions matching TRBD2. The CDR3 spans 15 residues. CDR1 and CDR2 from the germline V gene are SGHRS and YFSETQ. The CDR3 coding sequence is TGCGCCAGCAGCTTGTCGCGGGAGGACTCCTACGACCAGTACTTC. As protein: CASSLSREDSYDQYF. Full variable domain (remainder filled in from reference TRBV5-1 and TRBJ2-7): KAGVTQTPRYLIKTRGQQVTLSCSPISGHRSVSWYQQTPGQGLQFLFEYFSETQRNKGNFPGRFSGRQFSNSRSEMNVSTLELGDSALYLCASSLSREDSYDQYFGPGTRLTVT.

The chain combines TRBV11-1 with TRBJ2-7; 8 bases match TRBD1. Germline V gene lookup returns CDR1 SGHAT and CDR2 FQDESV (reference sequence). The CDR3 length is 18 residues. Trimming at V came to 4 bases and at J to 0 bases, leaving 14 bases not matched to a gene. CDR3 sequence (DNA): TGTGCCAGCAGCTCCCCAGGGGGCAGGGCCCTGAGCTCCTACGAGCAGTACTTC. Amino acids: CASSSPGGRALSSYEQYF.

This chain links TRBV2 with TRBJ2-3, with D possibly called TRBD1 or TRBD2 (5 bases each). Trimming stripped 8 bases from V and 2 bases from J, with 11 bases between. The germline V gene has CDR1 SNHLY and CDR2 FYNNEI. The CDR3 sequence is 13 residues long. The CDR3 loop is CASRDQNTDTQYF. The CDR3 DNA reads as TGTGCCAGCCGGGACCAAAACACAGATACGCAGTATTTT.

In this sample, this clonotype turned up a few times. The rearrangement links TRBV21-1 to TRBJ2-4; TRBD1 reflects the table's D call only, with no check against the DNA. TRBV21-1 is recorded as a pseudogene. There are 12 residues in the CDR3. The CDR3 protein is CASIQGGNIQYF. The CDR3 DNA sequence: TGTGCCAGCATCCAGGGGGGGAACATTCAGTACTTC.

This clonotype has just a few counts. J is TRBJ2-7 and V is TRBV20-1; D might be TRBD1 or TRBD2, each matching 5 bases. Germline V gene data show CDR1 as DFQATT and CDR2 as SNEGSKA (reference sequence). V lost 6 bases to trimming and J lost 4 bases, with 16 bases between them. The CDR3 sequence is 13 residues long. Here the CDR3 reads CSAVKPGGYEQYF. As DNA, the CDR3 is TGCAGTGCCGTCAAGCCTGGGGGATACGAGCAGTACTTC.

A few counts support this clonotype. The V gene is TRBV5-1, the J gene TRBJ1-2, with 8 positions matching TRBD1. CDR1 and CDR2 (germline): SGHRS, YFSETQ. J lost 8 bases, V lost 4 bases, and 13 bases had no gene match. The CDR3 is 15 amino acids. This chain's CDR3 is CASSPWTGLGPGYTF. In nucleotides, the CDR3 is TGCGCCAGCAGCCCATGGACAGGGTTGGGCCCAGGCTACACCTTC.

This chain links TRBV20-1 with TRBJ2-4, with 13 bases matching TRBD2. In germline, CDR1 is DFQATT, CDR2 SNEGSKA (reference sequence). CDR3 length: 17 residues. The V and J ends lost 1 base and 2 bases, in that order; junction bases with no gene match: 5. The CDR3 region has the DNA TGCAGTGCTAGAGCAGGGGGACTAGCGGGATCCAAAAACATTCAGTACTTC. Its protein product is CSARAGGLAGSKNIQYF.

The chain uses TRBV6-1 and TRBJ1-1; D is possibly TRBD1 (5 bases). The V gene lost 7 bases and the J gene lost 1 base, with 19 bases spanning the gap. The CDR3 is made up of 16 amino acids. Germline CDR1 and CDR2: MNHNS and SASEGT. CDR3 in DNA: TGTGCCAGCATTAAGCGAGGGGCAGCTCCGAACACTGAAGCTTTCTTT. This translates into CASIKRGAAPNTEAFF.

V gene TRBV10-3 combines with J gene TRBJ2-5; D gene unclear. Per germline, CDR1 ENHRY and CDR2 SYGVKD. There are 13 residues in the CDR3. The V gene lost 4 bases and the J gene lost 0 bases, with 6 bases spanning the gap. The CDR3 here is CAISGGDQETQYF. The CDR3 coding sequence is TGTGCCATCAGTGGTGGGGACCAAGAGACCCAGTACTTC.

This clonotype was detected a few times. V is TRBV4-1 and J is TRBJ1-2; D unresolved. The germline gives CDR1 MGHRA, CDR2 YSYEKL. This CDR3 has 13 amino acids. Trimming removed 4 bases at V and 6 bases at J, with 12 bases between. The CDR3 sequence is CASSRTNEHGYTF. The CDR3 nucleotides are TGCGCCAGCAGCCGAACAAACGAACATGGCTACACCTTC.

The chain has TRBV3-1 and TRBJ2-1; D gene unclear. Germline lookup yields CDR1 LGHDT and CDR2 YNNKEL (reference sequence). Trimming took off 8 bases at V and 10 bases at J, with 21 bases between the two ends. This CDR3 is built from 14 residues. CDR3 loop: CASGPGLPSREQFF. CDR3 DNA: TGTGCCAGCGGCCCCGGGCTCCCCAGCCGGGAGCAGTTCTTC.

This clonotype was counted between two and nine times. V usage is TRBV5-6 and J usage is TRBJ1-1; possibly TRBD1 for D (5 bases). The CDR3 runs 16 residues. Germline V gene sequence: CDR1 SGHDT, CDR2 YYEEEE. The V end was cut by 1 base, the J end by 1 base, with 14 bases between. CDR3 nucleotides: TGTGCCAGCAGCTTGACGGGGCTCTGGTCGAACACTGAAGCTTTCTTT. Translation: CASSLTGLWSNTEAFF.

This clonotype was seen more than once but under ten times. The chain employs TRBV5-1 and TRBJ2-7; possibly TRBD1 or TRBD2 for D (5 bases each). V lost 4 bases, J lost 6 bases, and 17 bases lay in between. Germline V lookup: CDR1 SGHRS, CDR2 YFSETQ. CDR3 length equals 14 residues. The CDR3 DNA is TGCGCCAGCAGCCGGGGACCTTTTGGGGTCGAGCAGTACTTC. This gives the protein CASSRGPFGVEQYF.

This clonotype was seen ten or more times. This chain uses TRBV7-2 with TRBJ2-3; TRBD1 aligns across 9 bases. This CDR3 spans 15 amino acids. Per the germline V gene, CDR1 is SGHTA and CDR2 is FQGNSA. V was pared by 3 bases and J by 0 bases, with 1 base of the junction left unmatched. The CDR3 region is CASSLDRGSTDTQYF. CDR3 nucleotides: TGTGCCAGCAGCTTGGACAGGGGAAGCACAGATACGCAGTATTTT.

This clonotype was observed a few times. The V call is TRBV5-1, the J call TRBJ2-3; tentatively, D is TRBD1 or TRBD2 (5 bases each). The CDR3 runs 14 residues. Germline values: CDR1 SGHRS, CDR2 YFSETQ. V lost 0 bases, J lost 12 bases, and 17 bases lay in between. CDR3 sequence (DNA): TGCGCCAGCAGCTTGGGAGGGGCGAGCACAGATCAGTATTTT. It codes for CASSLGGASTDQYF.

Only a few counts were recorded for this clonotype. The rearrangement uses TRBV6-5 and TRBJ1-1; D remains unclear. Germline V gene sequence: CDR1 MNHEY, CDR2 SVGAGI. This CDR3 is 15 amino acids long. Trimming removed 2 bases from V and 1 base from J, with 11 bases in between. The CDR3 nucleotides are TGTGCCAGCAGTTACACCCTTCCTACGAACACTGAAGCTTTCTTT. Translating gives CASSYTLPTNTEAFF.

The CDR3 here is CASIDSYEQYV. In DNA, the CDR3 is TGCGCCAGCATTGACTCCTACGAGCAGTACGTC. The rearrangement links TRBV23-1 to TRBJ2-7, with D hard to call. TRBV23-1 falls under the ORF class, with uncertain function. With 7 bases removed from V and 0 bases from J, the gap between germline ends came to 4 bases. The CDR3 totals 11 residues.

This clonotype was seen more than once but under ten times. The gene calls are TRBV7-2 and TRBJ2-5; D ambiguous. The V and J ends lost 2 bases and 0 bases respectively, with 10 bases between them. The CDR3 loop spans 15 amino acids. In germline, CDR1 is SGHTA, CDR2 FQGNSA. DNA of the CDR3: TGTGCCAGCAGCTTAAGTGCTTGGTACCAAGAGACCCAGTACTTC. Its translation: CASSLSAWYQETQYF.

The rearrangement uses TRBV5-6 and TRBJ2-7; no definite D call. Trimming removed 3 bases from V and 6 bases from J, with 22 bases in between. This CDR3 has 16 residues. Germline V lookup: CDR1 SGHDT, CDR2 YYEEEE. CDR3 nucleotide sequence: TGTGCCAGCAGCTACCTGGGTCCCAACCAAAGGTTCGAGCAGTACTTC. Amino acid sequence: CASSYLGPNQRFEQYF.

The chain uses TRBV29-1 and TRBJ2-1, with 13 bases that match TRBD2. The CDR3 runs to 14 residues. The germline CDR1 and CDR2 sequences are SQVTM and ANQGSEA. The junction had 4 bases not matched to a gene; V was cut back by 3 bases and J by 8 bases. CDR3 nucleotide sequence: TGCAGCGTTGAGACTAGCGGGGGGCCCTATGAGCAGTTCTTC. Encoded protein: CSVETSGGPYEQFF.

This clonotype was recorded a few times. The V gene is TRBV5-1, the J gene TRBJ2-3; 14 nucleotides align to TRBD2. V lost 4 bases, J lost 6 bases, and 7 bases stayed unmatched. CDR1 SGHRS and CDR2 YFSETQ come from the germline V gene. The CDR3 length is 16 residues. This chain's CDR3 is CASSTGTSGSGDTQYF. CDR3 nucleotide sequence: TGCGCCAGCAGCACCGGGACTAGCGGGAGTGGTGATACGCAGTATTTT.

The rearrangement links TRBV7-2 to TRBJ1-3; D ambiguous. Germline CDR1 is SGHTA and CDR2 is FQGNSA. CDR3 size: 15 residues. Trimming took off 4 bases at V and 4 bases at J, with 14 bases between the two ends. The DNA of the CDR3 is TGTGCCAGCAGCTCAACCCGACAATCGGGAAACACCATATATTTT. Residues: CASSSTRQSGNTIYF.